The clone carrying this T cell receptor (beta chain) came up a few times. Libraries were prepared by immunoSEQ multiplex PCR; TCRdb keeps only in-frame clonotypes and omits some of them. The top ten hold approximately 2.3% of the sample, which has about 270,000 clones, about 90% seen once. The sample is drawn from a study of blood T cell repertoires in COVID-19. Study-level background: Acute and convalescent COVID-19 samples came from the United States, Italy and Spain.

The sample comprised peripheral blood. This clonotype was obtained from a woman aged 50 to 60 with acute or convalescent COVID-19.

As DNA, the CDR3 is TGTGCCAGCAGCGGGCCGGGACAGGCGGGCCAGGACTATGGCTACACCTTC. Residues: CASSGPGQAGQDYGYTF. The rearrangement joins TRBV5-6 to TRBJ1-2; 8 bases align to TRBD1. V was pared by 4 bases and J by 3 bases, with 14 bases of the junction left unmatched. The CDR3 is 17 residues long. The germline gives CDR1 SGHDT, CDR2 YYEEEE.